The next 29 T cell receptor beta chains were all read from a single sample in a study of glioma-infiltrating T cells after dendritic cell vaccination. The time point: after dendritic cell vaccination, including at tumor progression/relapse. Assay used: immunoSEQ multiplex PCR; TCRdb lists only in-frame clones, some missing. The table records tens of thousands of clones, approximately 80% of them present only once. The specimen comprised blood, sampled after dendritic cell vaccination. The origin of the receptors is a human donor with glioblastoma.

The chain couples TRBV19 to TRBJ1-6; possible D gene TRBD1, 6 bases. V lost 3 bases to trimming and J lost 8 bases, with 23 bases between them. This CDR3 is built from 18 residues. Germline values: CDR1 LNHDA, CDR2 SQIVND (reference sequence). The CDR3 loop is CASSMEAGVDVNYSPLHF. CDR3 bases: TGTGCCAGTAGTATGGAGGCAGGGGTAGATGTTAATTATTCACCCCTCCACTTT.

This chain links TRBV7-6 with TRBJ1-3, with a tentative D call TRBD1 (5 bases). Trimming shortened V by 6 bases and J by 0 bases, and 6 bases separated the two germline ends. Germline values: CDR1 SGHVS, CDR2 FNYEAQ. The CDR3 sequence is 13 residues long. The CDR3 sequence: CASRGGSGNTIYF. DNA for the CDR3: TGTGCCAGCAGGGGGGGCTCTGGAAACACCATATATTTT. Combining the CDR3 with reference TRBV7-6 and TRBJ1-3 gives the whole variable domain GAGVSQSPRYKVTKRGQDVALRCDPISGHVSLYWYRQALGQGPEFLTYFNYEAQQDKSGLPNDRFSAERPEGSISTLTIQRTEQRDSAMYRCASRGGSGNTIYFGEGSWLTVV.

The V call is TRBV5-4, the J call TRBJ2-1; D gene ambiguous. This CDR3 spans 12 amino acids. The germline V and J ends were trimmed by 3 bases and 2 bases, with 3 bases remaining between them. Germline assignment: CDR1 SGHNT and CDR2 YYREEE (reference sequence). As DNA, the CDR3 is TGTGCCAGCAGCTCAGCCTACAATGAGCAGTTCTTC. Residues: CASSSAYNEQFF.

This clone was picked up one time. The V and J genes are TRBV2 and TRBJ2-5; D perhaps matches TRBD2 (6 bases). V was clipped by 7 bases and J by 1 base, with 16 bases between them. Germline lookup yields CDR1 SNHLY and CDR2 FYNNEI. The CDR3 is made up of 15 amino acids. The CDR3 DNA reads TGTGCCAGCACCCCCAATGGACTAAGCCAAGAGACCCAGTACTTC. Translating it yields CASTPNGLSQETQYF.

About this clone itself: The junction and the germline gene differ at one end; a read error may be behind it. This same CDR3 is encoded by further DNA sequences in the sample. This sequence joins TRBV2 and TRBJ2-2, with a weak D call TRBD1 (6 bases). Per the germline V gene, CDR1 is SNHLY and CDR2 is FYNNEI. The CDR3 has 13 residues. The CDR3 is CATSGDGTGELFF. The DNA for the CDR3 is TGTGCCACCTCAGGGGATGGGACCGGGGAGCTGTTCTTT.

This clone was recorded a few times. This chain uses TRBV28 with TRBJ1-2; D may be TRBD1 (5 bases). Per germline, CDR1 MDHEN and CDR2 SYDVKM. CDR3 length equals 15 residues. The ends were cut back, 2 bases at V and 0 bases at J, with 10 bases in the middle. This CDR3 reads CASSLLPGTNYGYTF. The CDR3 DNA is TGTGCCAGCAGTTTACTTCCAGGGACTAACTATGGCTACACCTTC.

The chain uses TRBV4-1 and TRBJ2-1; TRBD2 aligns across 7 bases. Germline values: CDR1 MGHRA, CDR2 YSYEKL. The V and J ends lost 5 bases and 1 base, in that order; junction bases with no gene match: 5. The CDR3 consists of 15 residues. In nucleotides, the CDR3 is TGCGCCAGCAGCGGGGACTACCCATCCTACAATGAGCAGTTCTTC. This translates into CASSGDYPSYNEQFF.

This chain connects TRBV5-1 to TRBJ2-3; TRBD2 is a possible D gene (7 bases). This CDR3 contains 16 residues. V was pared by 0 bases and J by 9 bases, with 20 bases between. CDR1 and CDR2 (germline): SGHRS, YFSETQ. The CDR3 reads CASSLEVWGGANTQYF. CDR3 bases: TGCGCCAGCAGCTTGGAAGTTTGGGGGGGGGCCAACACGCAGTATTTT.

The chain recombines TRBV5-6 with TRBJ1-4; D gene uncertain. Trimming removed 2 bases at V and 8 bases at J, with 13 bases between. Germline CDR1 is SGHDT and CDR2 is YYEEEE. CDR3 size: 14 residues. The CDR3 nucleotides are TGTGCCAGCAGCTTCCCCTCCGGGAGGGAAAAACTGTTTTTT. Amino acids: CASSFPSGREKLFF. The full variable domain, with the rest looked up from reference TRBV5-6 and TRBJ1-4, is DAGVTQSPTHLIKTRGQQVTLRCSPKSGHDTVSWYQQALGQGPQFIFQYYEEEERQRGNFPDRFSGHQFPNYSSELNVNALLLGDSALYLCASSFPSGREKLFFGSGTQLSVL.

The CDR3: CSVEDLYRAGYGYTF. CDR3 DNA: TGCAGCGTTGAAGATCTTTACAGGGCAGGATATGGCTACACCTTC. The chain couples TRBV29-1 to TRBJ1-2, with D possibly being TRBD1 (6 bases). V gave up 0 bases and J gave up 5 bases, with 16 bases separating them. The CDR3 length is 15 residues. Germline V gene lookup returns CDR1 SQVTM and CDR2 ANQGSEA.

The chain employs TRBV9 and TRBJ2-1; 7 bases fit TRBD2. The CDR3 is 15 residues long. Germline CDR1 SGDLS, CDR2 YYNGEE. V shed 3 bases, J shed 0 bases, and the junction held 3 bases outside the gene matches. The CDR3 DNA follows: TGTGCCAGCAGCGCGCGGGGGAGCTCCTACAATGAGCAGTTCTTC. It specifies CASSARGSSYNEQFF.

The rearrangement uses TRBV14 and TRBJ1-1; D is ambiguous. The germline V gene has CDR1 SGHDN and CDR2 FVKESK. V lost 1 base, J lost 8 bases, and 11 bases lay in between. There are 13 residues in the CDR3. The CDR3 region has the DNA TGTGCCAGCAGCCAAGGGTCCGGGGTCGAAGCTTTCTTT. Translated, it gives CASSQGSGVEAFF. Based on the CDR3 plus reference TRBV14 and TRBJ1-1, the full variable domain is EAGVTQFPSHSVIEKGQTVTLRCDPISGHDNLYWYRRVMGKEIKFLLHFVKESKQDESGMPNNRFLAERTGGTYSTLKVQPAELEDSGVYFCASSQGSGVEAFFGQGTRLTVV.

The chain uses TRBV5-8 and TRBJ2-7; the D gene is possibly TRBD1 (5 bases). V was cut by 5 bases and J by 3 bases, with 18 bases left in between. Germline V lookup: CDR1 SGHTS, CDR2 YDEGEE. This CDR3 is 15 amino acids long. CDR3 DNA sequence: TGTGCCAGCAGTTACCCCGGACAAAGAGGCTACGAGCAGTACTTC. It codes for CASSYPGQRGYEQYF. Together with reference TRBV5-8 and TRBJ2-7, the CDR3 gives the full variable domain: EAGVTQSPTHLIKTRGQQATLRCSPISGHTSVYWYQQALGLGLQFLLWYDEGEERNRGNFPPRFSGRQFPNYSSELNVNALELEDSALYLCASSYPGQRGYEQYFGPGTRLTVT.

The V call is TRBV7-2, the J call TRBJ1-1; 12 positions agree with TRBD1. CDR1 is SGHTA and CDR2 is FQGNSA in the germline V gene. This CDR3 has 16 amino acids. The trim removed 4 bases at V and 10 bases at J, leaving 13 bases unmatched. CDR3 nucleotides: TGTGCCAGCAGCTATGACCTGGGACAGGGGGCGATCGGAGCTTTCTTT. Protein product: CASSYDLGQGAIGAFF.

The rearrangement uses TRBV5-1 and TRBJ2-1; 12 nucleotides align to TRBD2. V shed 0 bases, J shed 9 bases, and the junction held 7 bases outside the gene matches. The germline V gene encodes CDR1 SGHRS and CDR2 YFSETQ. The CDR3 is made up of 16 amino acids. This CDR3 is CASSLAPSGGESEQFF. The CDR3 DNA reads TGCGCCAGCAGCTTGGCGCCTAGCGGGGGGGAAAGTGAGCAGTTCTTC.

This clone appeared a single time. J is TRBJ1-2 and V is TRBV29-1, with 7 bases matching TRBD1. Germline-derived CDR1 and CDR2 are SQVTM and ANQGSEA. The CDR3 consists of 15 residues. With V trimmed by 6 bases and J by 1 base, 11 bases remained unmatched. The CDR3 sequence is CSVGLRDSYNYGYTF. The CDR3 DNA follows: TGCAGCGTGGGTTTAAGGGACAGTTATAACTATGGCTACACCTTC.

The chain has TRBV5-4 and TRBJ2-3; D may be TRBD1 (6 bases). The CDR3 has 16 amino acids. Trimming removed 4 bases at V and 0 bases at J, with 15 bases between. CDR1 and CDR2 (germline): SGHNT, YYREEE (reference sequence). For the CDR3, the DNA is TGTGCCAGCAGCCCGAACTTAGGACAGAGCACAGATACGCAGTATTTT. As protein: CASSPNLGQSTDTQYF.

V and J are TRBV2 and TRBJ1-2; 7 nucleotides line up with TRBD1. CDR1 is SNHLY and CDR2 is FYNNEI in the germline V gene. This CDR3 region has 14 residues. J was trimmed by 5 bases and V by 6 bases; bases with no gene match: 9. CDR3 sequence: CASRPSGGSYGYTF. For the CDR3, the DNA is TGTGCCAGCAGGCCCTCAGGGGGTAGTTATGGCTACACCTTC.

This clone was observed a few times. This sequence joins TRBV19 and TRBJ2-2; D is possibly TRBD1 (5 bases). The CDR3 is 16 residues long. Germline assignment: CDR1 LNHDA and CDR2 SQIVND (reference sequence). V lost 3 bases, J lost 5 bases, and 16 bases lay in between. This CDR3 is CASSIRGQGTTGELFF. In DNA form, the CDR3 reads TGTGCCAGTAGTATTAGGGGCCAGGGTACGACCGGGGAGCTGTTTTTT.

The V call is TRBV7-2, the J call TRBJ2-7, with D possibly being TRBD1 (6 bases). Germline V gene lookup returns CDR1 SGHTA and CDR2 FQGNSA. The CDR3 extends over 12 amino acids. V lost 5 bases and J 4 bases, leaving 9 bases between the germline ends. The DNA for the CDR3 is TGTGCCAGCAGCCCTACAGGGTACGAGCAGTACTTC. It translates to CASSPTGYEQYF.

The chain couples TRBV6-1 to TRBJ2-5; TRBD1 matches 9 bases. Germline values: CDR1 MNHNS, CDR2 SASEGT. The CDR3 consists of 14 residues. V shed 7 bases and J 5 bases; nucleotides not matched to a gene: 8. Here the CDR3 DNA reads TGTGCCAGCAACCTACAGGGGGCTTCTGAGACCCAGTACTTC. Translation: CASNLQGASETQYF.

The V gene is TRBV9, the J gene TRBJ1-1; D possibly corresponds to TRBD1 (5 bases). V gave up 4 bases and J gave up 11 bases, with 18 bases separating them. The CDR3 spans 13 residues. The germline V gene encodes CDR1 SGDLS and CDR2 YYNGEE. DNA for the CDR3: TGTGCCAGCAGCCCCCAAGGCGGGGCTGGCGCTTTCTTT. It translates to CASSPQGGAGAFF.

The gene calls are TRBV13 and TRBJ2-3; D may be TRBD1 (6 bases). CDR3 size: 16 residues. V was cut by 5 bases and J by 2 bases, with 17 bases left in between. CDR1 is PRHDT, CDR2 FYEKMQ, per germline (reference sequence). CDR3 nucleotides: TGTGCCAGCAGCCCCGGTGGGGGCCGATACACAGATACGCAGTATTTT. The encoded protein is CASSPGGGRYTDTQYF. Together with reference TRBV13 and TRBJ2-3, the CDR3 gives the full variable domain: AAGVIQSPRHLIKEKRETATLKCYPIPRHDTVYWYQQGPGQDPQFLISFYEKMQSDKGSIPDRFSAQQFSDYHSELNMSSLELGDSALYFCASSPGGGRYTDTQYFGPGTRLTVL.

V gene TRBV7-2 combines with J gene TRBJ1-1, with 7 bases aligning to TRBD1. Germline V gene data show CDR1 as SGHTA and CDR2 as FQGNSA. After removal of 3 bases from V and 2 bases from J, the junction contained 9 bases not matched to a gene. The CDR3 is 16 amino acids. The CDR3 region is CASSFPRTGQNTEAFF. The DNA of the CDR3 is TGTGCCAGCAGCTTCCCAAGGACAGGACAAAACACTGAAGCTTTCTTT.

The V call is TRBV5-4, the J call TRBJ2-2; the D gene is possibly TRBD1 (6 bases). The CDR3 spans 15 residues. Germline CDR1 and CDR2: SGHNT and YYREEE (reference sequence). Deletions cut 4 bases from V and 3 bases from J, with 13 bases between. The CDR3 nucleotides are TGTGCCAGCAGCAGGGACATAGGGGACACCGGGGAGCTGTTTTTT. Its protein product is CASSRDIGDTGELFF.

The chain employs TRBV30 and TRBJ2-7, with D perhaps TRBD1 (6 bases). CDR3 length: 13 amino acids. CDR1 and CDR2 (germline): GTSNPN, SVGIG (reference sequence). The V and J ends lost 1 base and 3 bases respectively, with 10 bases between them. The CDR3 nucleotides read TGTGCCTGGAGTGGTGGACAGATCTACGAGCAGTACTTC. Translating it yields CAWSGGQIYEQYF.

J is TRBJ2-5 and V is TRBV6-1; 9 bases fit TRBD1. Germline V gives CDR1 MNHNS, CDR2 SASEGT. This CDR3 has 13 residues. V shed 6 bases, J shed 4 bases, and the junction held 3 bases outside the gene matches. The CDR3 protein is CASRETGGETQYF. For the CDR3, the DNA is TGTGCCAGCAGGGAGACAGGGGGAGAGACCCAGTACTTC.

The rearrangement links TRBV5-1 to TRBJ2-6; D possibly corresponds to TRBD1 (7 bases). V was trimmed by 3 bases and J by 0 bases, leaving 10 bases between them. The length of the CDR3 is 16 residues. CDR1 and CDR2 (germline): SGHRS, YFSETQ. CDR3 protein: CASSWGDSSGANVLTF. Here the CDR3 DNA reads TGCGCCAGCAGCTGGGGGGACAGCTCTGGGGCCAACGTCCTGACTTTC. Supplemented by reference TRBV5-1 and TRBJ2-6, the full variable domain reads KAGVTQTPRYLIKTRGQQVTLSCSPISGHRSVSWYQQTPGQGLQFLFEYFSETQRNKGNFPGRFSGRQFSNSRSEMNVSTLELGDSALYLCASSWGDSSGANVLTFGAGSRLTVL.

The CDR3 DNA sequence: TGTGCCAGTCCAGGGGGCTGGGGTACTGAAGCTTTCTTT. It is translated as CASPGGWGTEAFF. The chain is built from TRBV2 and TRBJ1-1; TRBD1 agrees at 8 bases. The CDR3 has 13 residues. The trim removed 9 bases at V and 5 bases at J, leaving 8 bases unmatched. The germline V gene encodes CDR1 SNHLY and CDR2 FYNNEI.